This is a list of T cell receptor beta chains from one sample in a study of blood T cell repertoires in COVID-19. Profiling relied on immunoSEQ multiplex PCR, and the TCRdb table lists in-frame clones only, not all of them. The sample lists around 300,000 clones, around 86% seen once, with 2% to 2.5% in the top ten. The sequencing input was peripheral blood. The source of these receptors is a man aged 45-65 years with acute or convalescent COVID-19. Each CDR3 is given with its conserved first and last residue. The order of the fields is J gene, clone size, V gene, CDR3 protein. Size is stated for part of the rows, as once, few or many counts, or as a class when the clone is expanded.

>TRBJ1-1|once|TRBV4-2
CASSQEGGAFF
>TRBJ2-4|.|TRBV5-4
CATGGSGNIQYF
>TRBJ2-2|.|TRBV15
CATSRDGSWAGPGGGELFF
>TRBJ2-7|.|TRBV18
CASSQNSGTSSYEQYF
>TRBJ1-2|.|TRBV27
CASSAPGEGYTF
>TRBJ2-7|.|TRBV7-8
CASSLRGTYEQYF
>TRBJ2-5|.|TRBV6-2/TRBV6-3
CASSRQGRVQETQYF
>TRBJ1-6|.|TRBV2
CASSSYRDGTYNSPLHF
>TRBJ1-6|.|TRBV9
CASSVGQGGNSPLHF
>TRBJ1-1|once|TRBV6-5
CASSYSGQGMPEAFF
>TRBJ1-3|.|TRBV9
CASSDRVAGNTIYF
>TRBJ1-6|.|TRBV30
CAWANSRDSPLHF
>TRBJ1-5|.|TRBV5-1
CASSPRTVQYSNQPQHF
>TRBJ1-2|.|TRBV6-5
CASSYSDRHYYGYTF
>TRBJ2-1|.|TRBV3-1/TRBV3-2
CASSFGGARDNEQFF
>TRBJ1-2|once|TRBV7-9
CASSPGQGAYTF
>TRBJ2-1|.|TRBV7-9
CASSSLRVSDSDEQFF
>TRBJ2-7|.|TRBV19
CASSSLQGTEQYF
>TRBJ1-1|.|TRBV3-1/TRBV3-2
CASSPGQNTEAFF